This T cell receptor (beta chain) comes out of a study of cytomegalovirus exposure and HLA in healthy donors. The study, taken as a whole, reports: The study listed some 160 cytomegalovirus-associated TCR beta chains. A later analysis reportedly identified an Asian-associated ancestry cluster as carrying fewer N-insertions than the roughly 700-donor mean.

Primers included in the PCR were 60 Vbeta and 13 Jbeta primers. Repertoires were generated with immunoSEQ multiplex PCR, while TCRdb's copy carries only in-frame clones and drops some. The sample shows under 140,000 clones, less than 85% of them seen only once. With respect to this clone: Its specificity is unknown.

Material: PBMCs. The receptor was isolated from a man younger than 40 in good health and CMV-seropositive.

The CDR3 loop reads CASIIGQMNTEAFF. Written as DNA, the CDR3 is TGTGCCAGCATAATAGGACAGATGAACACTGAAGCTTTCTTT. V usage is TRBV28 and J usage is TRBJ1-1; tentative D call: TRBD1 (6 bases). The CDR3 spans 14 residues. Trimming shortened V by 7 bases and J by 0 bases, and 12 bases separated the two germline ends. The V gene's germline CDR1 is MDHEN and CDR2 SYDVKM.